Below are 28 T cell receptor beta chains sequenced from a single sample in a study of PD-1 blockade in classical Hodgkin lymphoma. Following autologous stem cell transplantation, relapse occurred in every patient, and exposure to brentuximab vedotin varied. Only in-frame clones appear in the TCRdb table, and some are missing; sequencing was by immunoSEQ multiplex PCR. The table shows over 15,000 clones, with 65% to 85% occurring only once. Sequenced here: peripheral blood mononuclear cells (PBMCs), sampled at baseline. These receptors all come from a human donor with classical Hodgkin lymphoma.

The V call is TRBV9, the J call TRBJ2-3, with TRBD1 identical over 9 bases. The CDR3 is 16 amino acids. V shed 3 bases and J 6 bases; nucleotides not matched to a gene: 11. In germline, CDR1 is SGDLS, CDR2 YYNGEE. The CDR3 region is CASSGSGTGFLDTQYF. The CDR3 nucleotides are TGTGCCAGCAGCGGGTCCGGGACAGGGTTCCTTGATACGCAGTATTTT. The full variable domain, its missing parts supplied by reference TRBV9 and TRBJ2-3, is DSGVTQTPKHLITATGQRVTLRCSPRSGDLSVYWYQQSLDQGLQFLIQYYNGEERAKGNILERFSAQQFPDLHSELNLSSLELGDSALYFCASSGSGTGFLDTQYFGPGTRLTVL.

This clone was seen a handful of times. The rearrangement uses TRBV10-3 and TRBJ2-5; 13 bases line up with TRBD2. The ends lost 5 bases at V and 2 bases at J; junction bases unmatched: 2. Germline V CDR1 and CDR2: ENHRY, SYGVKD. The length of the CDR3 is 15 residues. CDR3 in DNA: TGTGCCATCAGTCGGACTAGCGGGGGTCAAGAGACCCAGTACTTC. It is translated as CAISRTSGGQETQYF.

The chain recombines TRBV11-2 with TRBJ2-3; TRBD2 is a possible D gene (5 bases). Trimming took 1 base from V and 4 from J, leaving 12 bases between them. The germline CDR1 and CDR2 sequences are SGHAT and FQNNGV. CDR3 length: 15 residues. The CDR3 DNA sequence: TGTGCCAGCAGCTTAGGGCTCAGGACTGCAGATACGCAGTATTTT. Translating it yields CASSLGLRTADTQYF.

The chain couples TRBV4-3 to TRBJ2-2; 13 bases are shared with TRBD2. The CDR3 is made up of 18 amino acids. Trimming took 4 bases from V and 1 from J; bases not matched to a gene: 6. CDR1 is LGHNA and CDR2 is YSLEER in the germline V gene. The CDR3 nucleotides are TGCGCCAGCAGCCGCGGACTAGCGGGGGTCCAGAACACCGGGGAGCTGTTTTTT. This gives the protein CASSRGLAGVQNTGELFF.

The chain links TRBV4-1 to TRBJ2-5, with 9 bases identical to TRBD2. The J call may be wrong; the DNA end is better matched by TRBJ2-7. This CDR3 comprises 16 residues. The germline gives CDR1 MGHRA, CDR2 YSYEKL. The CDR3 protein is CASSQVGAGGTYEQYF. The CDR3 bases are TGCGCCAGCAGCCAAGTCGGAGCGGGGGGTACCTACGAGCAGTACTTC.

This rearrangement joins TRBV10-2 to TRBJ2-2, with TRBD2 matching 7 bases. V lost 6 bases, J lost 3 bases, and 4 bases stayed unmatched. The length of the CDR3 is 14 residues. Germline CDR1 WSHSY, CDR2 SAAADI. CDR3 amino acids: CASRSAGYTGELFF. CDR3 nucleotide sequence: TGCGCCAGCAGATCAGCGGGGTACACCGGGGAGCTGTTTTTT.

The rearrangement links TRBV12-5 to TRBJ2-7; 7 bases match TRBD1. The germline CDR1 and CDR2 sequences are LGHNT and FRNRAP. V lost 1 base and J lost 3; bases outside the gene matches: 18. The CDR3 sequence is 19 residues long. The CDR3 loop is CASGLDSVRTGSFDYEQYF. CDR3 in DNA: TGTGCTAGTGGTTTGGATTCCGTCCGGACAGGTTCTTTCGACTACGAGCAGTACTTC.

The V gene is TRBV28, the J gene TRBJ1-6, with 7 bases that match TRBD1. Germline V CDR1 and CDR2: MDHEN, SYDVKM. CDR3 size: 13 residues. V lost 10 bases, J lost 10 bases, and 10 bases stayed unmatched. CDR3 loop: CATSTGVRSPLHF. The CDR3 DNA reads TGTGCCACCTCCACAGGGGTCCGATCACCCCTCCACTTT.

This chain uses TRBV25-1 with TRBJ1-2; D remains ambiguous. Trimming took 2 bases from V and 4 from J, leaving 14 bases between them. This CDR3 region has 15 residues. From germline, CDR1 is MGHDK and CDR2 SYGVNS. The CDR3 sequence: CASSEPGSGGYGYTF. CDR3 sequence (DNA): TGTGCCAGCAGTGAACCAGGCTCCGGTGGCTATGGCTACACCTTC.

This sequence joins TRBV9 and TRBJ2-3, with 11 positions matching TRBD2. This CDR3 is built from 19 residues. Germline V lookup: CDR1 SGDLS, CDR2 YYNGEE. J was trimmed by 0 bases and V by 3 bases; bases with no gene match: 12. This chain's CDR3 is CASSGEGGLAVSSTDTQYF. Written as DNA, the CDR3 is TGTGCCAGCAGCGGTGAGGGGGGACTAGCGGTTTCTAGCACAGATACGCAGTATTTT.

This clone showed up just once. This chain joins TRBV27 and TRBJ2-7, with D unresolved. The V end was cut by 8 bases, the J end by 1 base, with 9 bases between. The germline V gene has CDR1 MNHEY and CDR2 SMNVEV (reference sequence). This CDR3 comprises 12 residues. CDR3 protein: CASFGRSYEQYF. For the CDR3, the DNA is TGTGCCAGCTTCGGCAGATCCTACGAGCAGTACTTC.

This clone showed up just once. The CDR3: CASSQEGQGARDEKLFF. DNA for the CDR3: TGTGCCAGCAGCCAGGAGGGACAGGGCGCTAGAGATGAAAAACTGTTTTTT. This rearrangement joins TRBV16 to TRBJ1-4; 9 bases fit TRBD1. Germline assignment: CDR1 KGHSY and CDR2 FQNENV. J gave up 6 bases and V 3 bases, and 11 bases lay outside the gene matches. There are 17 residues in the CDR3.

The gene calls are TRBV10-2 and TRBJ1-4; 8 nucleotides align to TRBD1. The V gene end was trimmed by 5 bases and the J gene end by 8 bases; junction bases not matched to a gene: 7. Germline CDR1 reads WSHSY; CDR2 reads SAAADI. The CDR3 spans 14 residues. CDR3 nucleotides: TGCGCCAGCAGTCGACAGGGGTGGAAAGAAAAACTGTTTTTT. It is translated as CASSRQGWKEKLFF.

This rearrangement joins TRBV4-3 to TRBJ1-5; the match to TRBD1 covers 9 bases. CDR3 length equals 16 residues. Trimming took 0 bases from V and 7 from J; bases not matched to a gene: 7. Germline loops: CDR1 LGHNA, CDR2 YSLEER. CDR3 in amino acids: CASSQDLGQGTQPQHF. The DNA of the CDR3 is TGCGCCAGCAGCCAAGACCTAGGACAGGGGACGCAGCCCCAGCATTTT.

This rearrangement joins TRBV5-4 to TRBJ1-1; tentative D call: TRBD1 (6 bases). The CDR3 length is 15 residues. Germline V lookup: CDR1 SGHNT, CDR2 YYREEE (reference sequence). V lost 0 bases, J lost 1 base, and 10 bases lay in between. The DNA of the CDR3 is TGTGCCAGCAGCTTGGGTGGGGGGCGGAACACTGAAGCTTTCTTT. Protein: CASSLGGGRNTEAFF.

The chain employs TRBV9 and TRBJ1-2; 7 nucleotides line up with TRBD1. The CDR3 totals 15 residues. The germline V gene encodes CDR1 SGDLS and CDR2 YYNGEE. Losses at the gene ends were 4 bases for V and 2 bases for J; bases not matched to a gene: 8. The CDR3 loop reads CASSPSGGGNYGYTF. CDR3 coding DNA: TGTGCCAGCAGCCCGAGTGGAGGGGGCAACTATGGCTACACCTTC.

This chain connects TRBV25-1 to TRBJ2-1, with a weak D call TRBD1 (7 bases). The V end lost 3 bases, the J end lost 8 bases, and 14 bases lay between the germline ends. The CDR3 is 14 amino acids. The germline CDR1 and CDR2 sequences are MGHDK and SYGVNS. The CDR3 nucleotides are TGTGCCAGCAGTGAGCGATTCAGGGGGGATGAGCAGTTCTTC. This encodes CASSERFRGDEQFF.

This clone appeared a single time. This chain links TRBV11-3 with TRBJ1-1; D unresolved. The CDR3 is 13 residues long. The germline V and J ends were trimmed by 1 base and 0 bases, with 3 bases remaining between them. From germline, CDR1 is SGHNT and CDR2 YENEEA. The CDR3 coding sequence is TGTGCCAGCAGCTTAGGGGTGAACACTGAAGCTTTCTTT. Amino acid sequence: CASSLGVNTEAFF.

The V call is TRBV7-3, the J call TRBJ2-5; 8 bases are a match to TRBD1. Looked up from germline, CDR1 is SGHTA and CDR2 is FQGTGA. J gave up 3 bases and V 5 bases, and 2 bases lay outside the gene matches. The length of the CDR3 is 13 residues. Here the CDR3 reads CASSLDREETQYF. Written as DNA, the CDR3 is TGTGCCAGCAGCCTGGACAGGGAAGAGACCCAGTACTTC.

The V gene is TRBV7-3, the J gene TRBJ2-1; D is possibly TRBD2 (7 bases). CDR3 length: 16 amino acids. CDR1 is SGHTA and CDR2 is FQGTGA in the germline V gene. The germline V and J ends were trimmed by 4 bases and 9 bases, with 22 bases remaining between them. The CDR3 bases are TGTGCCAGCAGCTCCGGCGGGGGACACGCCCGTAGTGAGCAGTTCTTC. Its translation: CASSSGGGHARSEQFF.

This clone came up once. This CDR3 reads CSATGIRSYEQYF. The CDR3 DNA sequence: TGCAGCGCGACAGGGATTCGCTCCTACGAGCAGTACTTC. The chain joins TRBV29-1 to TRBJ2-7; 7 bases align to TRBD1. J lost 0 bases, V lost 7 bases, and 6 bases had no gene match. Germline loops: CDR1 SQVTM, CDR2 ANQGSEA. The CDR3 sequence is 13 residues long.

The chain carries TRBV7-2 and TRBJ1-2, with a tentative D call TRBD1 (5 bases). Germline V gene sequence: CDR1 SGHTA, CDR2 FQGNSA. The CDR3 length is 14 residues. Trimming left V 5 bases short and J 4 bases short, with 14 bases between. CDR3 residues: CASSLQGVGYGYTF. The DNA for the CDR3 is TGTGCCAGCAGCCTTCAGGGAGTCGGCTATGGCTACACCTTC.

The chain joins TRBV21-1 to TRBJ1-1; the table assigns TRBD1, which was not confirmed against the DNA. TRBV21-1 is a pseudogene locus. This CDR3 contains 13 residues. CDR3 coding DNA: TGTGCCAGCAGCACTGCTGGGCACTGGCGAGCTTTCTTT. Its protein product is CASSTAGHWRAFF.

The rearrangement links TRBV11-1 to TRBJ2-3; D may be TRBD1 (6 bases). Trimming left V 5 bases short and J 3 bases short, with 12 bases between. The germline CDR1 and CDR2 sequences are SGHAT and FQDESV (reference sequence). CDR3 size: 14 residues. CDR3 residues: CASSPGQATDTQYF. The CDR3 DNA is TGTGCCAGCAGCCCGGGACAAGCTACAGATACGCAGTATTTT.

This chain connects TRBV27 to TRBJ2-4, with D perhaps being TRBD1 or TRBD2 (5 bases each). The V gene's germline CDR1 is MNHEY and CDR2 SMNVEV (reference sequence). The ends were cut back, 2 bases at V and 1 base at J, with 12 bases in the middle. The CDR3 totals 16 residues. CDR3 loop: CASSLGTGRAKNIQYF. The CDR3, as DNA: TGTGCCAGCAGTTTAGGGACGGGGCGGGCCAAAAACATTCAGTACTTC.

The rearrangement joins TRBV6-5 to TRBJ2-6; tentatively, D is TRBD1 (6 bases). The CDR3 runs to 15 residues. CDR1 is MNHEY, CDR2 SVGAGI, per germline. Trimming took 5 bases from V and 4 from J, leaving 12 bases between them. CDR3 residues: CASSHRATGANVLTF. CDR3 bases: TGTGCCAGCAGTCACAGGGCCACCGGGGCCAACGTCCTGACTTTC.

V and J are TRBV7-2 and TRBJ2-2, with 11 nucleotides matching TRBD2. CDR3 length equals 17 residues. V was clipped by 4 bases and J by 6 bases; unmatched bases: 10. Looked up from germline, CDR1 is SGHTA and CDR2 is FQGNSA. The CDR3 sequence: CASSYLAGGPGAGELFF. The CDR3 region has the DNA TGTGCCAGCAGCTATCTAGCGGGGGGCCCGGGTGCCGGGGAGCTGTTTTTT.

The rearrangement uses TRBV30 and TRBJ1-2, with D unresolved. Germline V gene lookup returns CDR1 GTSNPN and CDR2 SVGIG (reference sequence). The CDR3 runs to 14 residues. Trimming pared 2 bases from V and 4 bases from J, leaving 14 bases between. For the CDR3, the DNA is TGTGCCTGGAGTTTTAAGGGAACACCCTATGGCTACACCTTC. It specifies CAWSFKGTPYGYTF.